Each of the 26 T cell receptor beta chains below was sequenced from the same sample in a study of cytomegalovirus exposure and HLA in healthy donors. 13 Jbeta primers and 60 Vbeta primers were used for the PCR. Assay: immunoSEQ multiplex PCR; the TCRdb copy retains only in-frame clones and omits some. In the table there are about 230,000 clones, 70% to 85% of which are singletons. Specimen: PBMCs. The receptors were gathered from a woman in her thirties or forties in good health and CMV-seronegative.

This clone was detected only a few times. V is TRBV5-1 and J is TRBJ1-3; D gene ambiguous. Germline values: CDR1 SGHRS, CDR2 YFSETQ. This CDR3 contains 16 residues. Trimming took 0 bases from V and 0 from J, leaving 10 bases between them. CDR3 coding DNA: TGCGCCAGCAGCTTGGAGCCAGGTTACTCTGGAAACACCATATATTTT. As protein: CASSLEPGYSGNTIYF. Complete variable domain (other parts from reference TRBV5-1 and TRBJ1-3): KAGVTQTPRYLIKTRGQQVTLSCSPISGHRSVSWYQQTPGQGLQFLFEYFSETQRNKGNFPGRFSGRQFSNSRSEMNVSTLELGDSALYLCASSLEPGYSGNTIYFGEGSWLTVV.

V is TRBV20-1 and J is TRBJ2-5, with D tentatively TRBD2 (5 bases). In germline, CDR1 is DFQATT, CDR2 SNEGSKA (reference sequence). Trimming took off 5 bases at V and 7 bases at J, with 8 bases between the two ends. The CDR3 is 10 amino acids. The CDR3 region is CSAVRGTQYF. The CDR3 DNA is TGCAGTGCTGTCCGGGGGACCCAGTACTTC.

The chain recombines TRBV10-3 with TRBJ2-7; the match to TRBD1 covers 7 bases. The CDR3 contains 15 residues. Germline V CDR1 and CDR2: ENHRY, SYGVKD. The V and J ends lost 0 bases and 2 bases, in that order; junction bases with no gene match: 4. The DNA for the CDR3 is TGTGCCATCAGTGAGTCGAAAGGGGGCCCCTACGAGCAGTACTTC. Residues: CAISESKGGPYEQYF.

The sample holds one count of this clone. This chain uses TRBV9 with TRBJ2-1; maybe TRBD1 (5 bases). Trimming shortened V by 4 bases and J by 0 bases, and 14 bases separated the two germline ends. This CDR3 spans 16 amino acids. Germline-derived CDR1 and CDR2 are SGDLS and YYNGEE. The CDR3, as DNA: TGTGCCAGCAGCCCCAGACAGATAGACTCCTACAATGAGCAGTTCTTC. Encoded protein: CASSPRQIDSYNEQFF.

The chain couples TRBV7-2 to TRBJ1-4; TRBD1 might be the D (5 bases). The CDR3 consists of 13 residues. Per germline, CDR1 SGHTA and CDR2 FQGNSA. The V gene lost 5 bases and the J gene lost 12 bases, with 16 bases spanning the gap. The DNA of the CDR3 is TGTGCCAGCAGCAGGGGCCGGGCTAGGGAACTGTTTTTT. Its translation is CASSRGRARELFF.

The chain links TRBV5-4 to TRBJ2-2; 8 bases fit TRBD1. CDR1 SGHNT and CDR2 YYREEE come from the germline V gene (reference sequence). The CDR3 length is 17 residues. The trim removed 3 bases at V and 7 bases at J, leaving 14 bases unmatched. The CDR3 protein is CASSSLTGDRGGGELFF. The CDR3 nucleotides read TGTGCCAGCAGCTCGTTGACAGGGGATCGGGGTGGCGGGGAGCTGTTTTTT.

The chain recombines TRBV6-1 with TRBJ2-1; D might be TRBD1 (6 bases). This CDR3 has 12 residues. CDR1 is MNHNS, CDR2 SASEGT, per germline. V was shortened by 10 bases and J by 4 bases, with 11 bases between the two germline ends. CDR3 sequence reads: CAIEGGYNEQFF. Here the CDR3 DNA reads TGTGCCATCGAAGGGGGTTACAATGAGCAGTTCTTC.

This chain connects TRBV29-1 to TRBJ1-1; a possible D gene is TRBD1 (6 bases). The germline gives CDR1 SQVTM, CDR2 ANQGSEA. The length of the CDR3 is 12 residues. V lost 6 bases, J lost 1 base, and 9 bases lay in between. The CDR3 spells CSVGAGNTEAFF. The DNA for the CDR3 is TGCAGCGTGGGGGCAGGGAACACTGAAGCTTTCTTT.

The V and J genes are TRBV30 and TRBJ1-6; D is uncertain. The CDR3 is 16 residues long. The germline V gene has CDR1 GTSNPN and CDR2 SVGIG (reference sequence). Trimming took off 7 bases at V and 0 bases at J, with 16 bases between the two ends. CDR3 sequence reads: CASEEVVRSYNSPLHF. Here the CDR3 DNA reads TGTGCCTCCGAGGAGGTCGTTCGCTCCTATAATTCACCCCTCCACTTT.

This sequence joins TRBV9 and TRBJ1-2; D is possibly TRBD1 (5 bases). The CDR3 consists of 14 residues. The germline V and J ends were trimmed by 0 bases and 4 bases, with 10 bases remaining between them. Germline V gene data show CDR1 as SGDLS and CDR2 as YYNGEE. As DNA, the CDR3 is TGTGCCAGCAGCGTAGGGGGGGGGAGCTATGGCTACACCTTC. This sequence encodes CASSVGGGSYGYTF.

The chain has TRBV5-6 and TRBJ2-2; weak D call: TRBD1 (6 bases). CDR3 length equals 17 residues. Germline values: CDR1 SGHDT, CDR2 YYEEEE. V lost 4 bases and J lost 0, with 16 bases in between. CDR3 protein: CASSPQGHNSNTGELFF. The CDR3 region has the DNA TGTGCCAGCAGCCCCCAGGGACACAATTCGAACACCGGGGAGCTGTTTTTT.

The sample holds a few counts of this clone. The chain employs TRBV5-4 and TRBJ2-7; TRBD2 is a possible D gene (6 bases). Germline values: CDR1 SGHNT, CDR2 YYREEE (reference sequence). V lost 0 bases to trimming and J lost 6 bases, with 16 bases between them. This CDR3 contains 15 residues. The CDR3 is CASSLAAGSLPEQYF. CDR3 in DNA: TGTGCCAGCAGCTTGGCCGCGGGATCTCTTCCCGAGCAGTACTTC.

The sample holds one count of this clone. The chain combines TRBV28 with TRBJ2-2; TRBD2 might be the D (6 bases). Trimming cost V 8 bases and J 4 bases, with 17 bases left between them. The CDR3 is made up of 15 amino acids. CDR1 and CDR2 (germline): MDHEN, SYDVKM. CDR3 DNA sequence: TGTGCCAGCTACAGTTGGGGGAGGTCCACCGGGGAGCTGTTTTTT. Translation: CASYSWGRSTGELFF.

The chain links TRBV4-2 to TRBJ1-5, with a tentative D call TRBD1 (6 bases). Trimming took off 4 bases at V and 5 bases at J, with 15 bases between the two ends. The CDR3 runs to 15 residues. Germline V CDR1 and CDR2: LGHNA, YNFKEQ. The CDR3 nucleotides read TGTGCCAGCAGCCCCACGGCAGGGGCGGATCAGCCCCAGCATTTT. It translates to CASSPTAGADQPQHF.

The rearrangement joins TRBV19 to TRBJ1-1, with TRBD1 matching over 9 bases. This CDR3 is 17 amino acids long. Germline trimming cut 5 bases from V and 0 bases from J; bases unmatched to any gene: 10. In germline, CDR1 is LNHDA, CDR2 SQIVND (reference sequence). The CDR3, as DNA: TGTGCCAGTAGTCTTTTGACAGGGGGTCTCATGAACACTGAAGCTTTCTTT. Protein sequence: CASSLLTGGLMNTEAFF.

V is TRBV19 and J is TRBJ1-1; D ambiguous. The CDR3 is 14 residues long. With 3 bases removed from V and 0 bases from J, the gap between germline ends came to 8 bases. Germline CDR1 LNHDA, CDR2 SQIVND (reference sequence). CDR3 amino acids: CASSIGGMNTEAFF. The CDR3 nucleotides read TGTGCCAGTAGTATCGGCGGCATGAACACTGAAGCTTTCTTT.

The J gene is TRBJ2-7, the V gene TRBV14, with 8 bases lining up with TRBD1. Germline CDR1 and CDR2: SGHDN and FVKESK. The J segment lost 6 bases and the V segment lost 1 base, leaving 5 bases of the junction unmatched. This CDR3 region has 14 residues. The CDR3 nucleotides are TGTGCCAGCAGCCAAGGGACAGGGTTCTTCGAGCAGTACTTC. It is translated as CASSQGTGFFEQYF.

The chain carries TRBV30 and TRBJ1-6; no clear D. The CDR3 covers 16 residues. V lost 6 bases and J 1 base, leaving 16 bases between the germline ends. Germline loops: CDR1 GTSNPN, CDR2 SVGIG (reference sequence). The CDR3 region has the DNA TGTGCCTGCGTAGCGTCAGCAGGTTCCTATAATTCACCCCTCCACTTT. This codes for CACVASAGSYNSPLHF.

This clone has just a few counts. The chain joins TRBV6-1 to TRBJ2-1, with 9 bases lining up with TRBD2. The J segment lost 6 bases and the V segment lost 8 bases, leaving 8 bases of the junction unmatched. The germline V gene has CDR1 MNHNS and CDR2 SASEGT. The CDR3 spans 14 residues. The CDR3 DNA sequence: TGTGCCAGCGGAGGGCGGGGGGGCAGCAATGAGCAGTTCTTC. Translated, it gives CASGGRGGSNEQFF.

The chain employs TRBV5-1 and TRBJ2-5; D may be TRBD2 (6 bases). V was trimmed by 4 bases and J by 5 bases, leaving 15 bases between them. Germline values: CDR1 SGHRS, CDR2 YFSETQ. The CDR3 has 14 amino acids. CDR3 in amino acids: CASSPTSFWETQYF. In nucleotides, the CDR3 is TGCGCCAGCAGCCCAACTAGCTTCTGGGAGACCCAGTACTTC.

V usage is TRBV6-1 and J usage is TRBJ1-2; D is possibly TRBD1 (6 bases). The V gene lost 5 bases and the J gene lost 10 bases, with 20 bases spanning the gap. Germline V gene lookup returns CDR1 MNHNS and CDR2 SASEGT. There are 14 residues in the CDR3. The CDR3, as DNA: TGTGCCAGCAGTTTGCACGAGAGACAGGTGGACTACACCTTC. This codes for CASSLHERQVDYTF.

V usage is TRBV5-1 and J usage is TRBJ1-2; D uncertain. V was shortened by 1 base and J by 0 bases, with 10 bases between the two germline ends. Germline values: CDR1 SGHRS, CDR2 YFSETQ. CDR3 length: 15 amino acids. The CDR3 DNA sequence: TGCGCCAGCAGCTTGTCAGGCATCCCTAACTATGGCTACACCTTC. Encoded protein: CASSLSGIPNYGYTF.

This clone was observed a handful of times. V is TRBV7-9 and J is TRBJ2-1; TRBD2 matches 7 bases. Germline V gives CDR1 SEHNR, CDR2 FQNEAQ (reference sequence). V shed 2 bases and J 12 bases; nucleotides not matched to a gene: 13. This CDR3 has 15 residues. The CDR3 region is CASSLTGTTIHGQFF. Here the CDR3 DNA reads TGTGCCAGCAGCTTAACCGGGACTACAATTCACGGGCAGTTCTTC.

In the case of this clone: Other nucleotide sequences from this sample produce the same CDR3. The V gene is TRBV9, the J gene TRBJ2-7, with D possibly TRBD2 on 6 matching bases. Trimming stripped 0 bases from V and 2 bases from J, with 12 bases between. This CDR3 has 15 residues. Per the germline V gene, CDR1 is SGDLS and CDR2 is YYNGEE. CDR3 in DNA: TGTGCCAGCAGCGTAGGCGGCGGGGCCCCCTACGAGCAGTACTTC. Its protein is CASSVGGGAPYEQYF.

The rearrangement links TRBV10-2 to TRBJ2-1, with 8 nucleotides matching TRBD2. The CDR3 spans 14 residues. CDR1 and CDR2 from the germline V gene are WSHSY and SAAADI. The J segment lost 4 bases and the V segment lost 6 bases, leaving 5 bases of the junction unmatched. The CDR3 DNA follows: TGCGCCAGCAGACCGACGGGGGGGTACAATGAGCAGTTCTTC. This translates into CASRPTGGYNEQFF.

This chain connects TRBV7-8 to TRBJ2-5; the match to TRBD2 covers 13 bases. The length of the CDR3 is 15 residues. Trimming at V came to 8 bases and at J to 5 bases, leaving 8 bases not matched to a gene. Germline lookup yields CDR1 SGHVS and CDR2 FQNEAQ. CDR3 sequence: CASDPGTSGVETQYF. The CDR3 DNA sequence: TGTGCCAGCGATCCCGGGACTAGCGGGGTTGAGACCCAGTACTTC.